This passage covers 21 T cell receptor beta chains from one sample sequenced in a study of shared clonotypes between healthy human individuals. Profiling relied on immunoSEQ multiplex PCR, and the TCRdb table lists in-frame clones only, not all of them. The sample yields over a million clones, roughly 95% seen once. Sample: naive CD4+ T cells sorted from blood. Stated subset: CD45RA+ positively selected. The source of these receptors is a man aged 25-40 years in good health.

V is TRBV11-3 and J is TRBJ2-3, with D unclear. Germline V gives CDR1 SGHNT, CDR2 YENEEA. Trimming cost V 2 bases and J 2 bases, with 11 bases left between them. The CDR3 has 15 residues. CDR3 nucleotides: TGTGCCAGCAGCTTATCAGGCGGAAACACAGATACGCAGTATTTT. It yields the protein CASSLSGGNTDTQYF. The variable domain in full, completed from reference TRBV11-3 and TRBJ2-3, reads EAGVVQSPRYKIIEKKQPVAFWCNPISGHNTLYWYLQNLGQGPELLIRYENEEAVDDSQLPKDRFSAERLKGVDSTLKIQPAELGDSAVYLCASSLSGGNTDTQYFGPGTRLTVL.

This clone was detected once. Other DNA sequences within the sample encode an identical CDR3. V gene TRBV6-5 combines with J gene TRBJ2-1; 8 bases are a match to TRBD2. The CDR3 is 15 amino acids. Germline V gene lookup returns CDR1 MNHEY and CDR2 SVGAGI. J lost 4 bases, V lost 6 bases, and 8 bases had no gene match. The DNA for the CDR3 is TGTGCCAGCAGACCTACTAGCGGCCCGTACAATGAGCAGTTCTTC. Amino acids: CASRPTSGPYNEQFF.

This sequence joins TRBV4-1 and TRBJ2-3, with 11 bases fitting TRBD2. Trimming cost V 4 bases and J 0 bases; bases outside gene matches: 6. The CDR3 contains 17 residues. Germline loops: CDR1 MGHRA, CDR2 YSYEKL. CDR3 residues: CASSLPGLAESTDTQYF. The CDR3 DNA is TGCGCCAGCAGCCTCCCGGGACTAGCGGAGAGCACAGATACGCAGTATTTT.

The rearrangement links TRBV11-2 to TRBJ2-7; 12 bases map to TRBD2. The CDR3 covers 16 residues. After removal of 3 bases from V and 6 bases from J, the junction contained 9 bases not matched to a gene. Germline loops: CDR1 SGHAT, CDR2 FQNNGV. This CDR3 is CASSFGLAGPSGEQYF. CDR3 DNA: TGTGCCAGCAGCTTCGGACTAGCGGGACCATCTGGCGAGCAGTACTTC.

The chain uses TRBV10-3 and TRBJ2-4; TRBD1 matches at 7 bases. CDR1 ENHRY and CDR2 SYGVKD come from the germline V gene. The CDR3 loop spans 12 amino acids. Losses at the gene ends were 7 bases for V and 6 bases for J; bases not matched to a gene: 3. The CDR3 nucleotides are TGTGCCATCATGGGGGACAGAAACATTCAGTACTTC. Protein product: CAIMGDRNIQYF.

This sequence joins TRBV5-1 and TRBJ2-1; 7 bases match TRBD1. The CDR3 has 14 amino acids. The V segment lost 7 bases and the J segment 4 bases; nucleotides outside the gene matches: 8. Germline V gives CDR1 SGHRS, CDR2 YFSETQ. The DNA of the CDR3 is TGCGCCAGCTCCCGGGACAGAACATACAATGAGCAGTTCTTC. Its protein is CASSRDRTYNEQFF.

V usage is TRBV5-1 and J usage is TRBJ1-2, with D hard to call. The V and J ends lost 0 bases and 4 bases respectively, with 13 bases between them. The CDR3 loop spans 15 amino acids. In germline, CDR1 is SGHRS, CDR2 YFSETQ. CDR3 residues: CASSLEIDVSYGYTF. The CDR3 region has the DNA TGCGCCAGCAGCTTGGAGATCGACGTTAGCTATGGCTACACCTTC.

The chain has TRBV29-1 and TRBJ1-5; 8 bases are shared with TRBD1. The CDR3 runs 14 residues. Germline loops: CDR1 SQVTM, CDR2 ANQGSEA. J was trimmed by 9 bases and V by 4 bases; bases with no gene match: 11. The CDR3 nucleotides are TGCAGCGTTGTCCAGGGGGCGGACGCGGGGCCCCAGCATTTT. This codes for CSVVQGADAGPQHF.

The chain employs TRBV18 and TRBJ2-3; a weak D match, TRBD2 (7 bases). Germline V CDR1 and CDR2: KGHSH, LQKENI. Trimming left V 1 base short and J 0 bases short, with 20 bases between. The CDR3 sequence is 19 residues long. DNA of the CDR3: TGTGCCAGCTCACCACTTCCCCTCGGGGGGCAGACTAGCACAGATACGCAGTATTTT. Its protein is CASSPLPLGGQTSTDTQYF.

CDR3 bases: TGTGCCAGCGGTGAAGGGGCATTACCTAGCACAGATACGCAGTATTTT. Translation: CASGEGALPSTDTQYF. The V call is TRBV9, the J call TRBJ2-3; D might be TRBD1 (5 bases). V was cut by 7 bases and J by 0 bases, with 18 bases left in between. Germline V gene sequence: CDR1 SGDLS, CDR2 YYNGEE. The CDR3 spans 16 residues.

A single count supports this clone. The chain carries TRBV5-1 and TRBJ2-6; D not resolved. There are 14 residues in the CDR3. In germline, CDR1 is SGHRS, CDR2 YFSETQ. The V and J ends lost 0 bases and 2 bases respectively, with 3 bases between them. The CDR3 coding sequence is TGCGCCAGCAGCTTGGAACCTGGGGCCAACGTCCTGACTTTC. The encoded protein is CASSLEPGANVLTF.

The V and J genes are TRBV7-9 and TRBJ2-1; D tentatively reads TRBD1 or TRBD2 (5 bases each). Germline V lookup: CDR1 SEHNR, CDR2 FQNEAQ (reference sequence). The CDR3 extends over 17 amino acids. Deletions cut 5 bases from V and 1 base from J, with 18 bases between. Here the CDR3 reads CASSQGGLADSYNEQFF. The CDR3 DNA follows: TGTGCCAGCAGCCAGGGCGGGCTAGCCGATTCCTACAATGAGCAGTTCTTC. The whole variable domain, remainder taken from reference TRBV7-9 and TRBJ2-1, is DTGVSQNPRHKITKRGQNVTFRCDPISEHNRLYWYRQTLGQGPEFLTYFQNEAQLEKSRLLSDRFSAERPKGSFSTLEIQRTEQGDSAMYLCASSQGGLADSYNEQFFGPGTRLTVL.

V is TRBV20-1 and J is TRBJ1-5; D unclear. V was trimmed by 0 bases and J by 13 bases, leaving 10 bases between them. Germline V gene sequence: CDR1 DFQATT, CDR2 SNEGSKA (reference sequence). The CDR3 spans 11 residues. CDR3 sequence reads: CSARDWTAQHF. The CDR3 DNA follows: TGCAGTGCTAGAGATTGGACTGCTCAGCATTTT.

The chain employs TRBV7-9 and TRBJ2-7; D remains unclear. The germline gives CDR1 SEHNR, CDR2 FQNEAQ (reference sequence). V was shortened by 1 base and J by 6 bases, with 13 bases between the two germline ends. The CDR3 loop spans 14 amino acids. The chain's CDR3 is CASSLGSPLGEQYF. The CDR3 bases are TGTGCCAGCAGCTTAGGCAGTCCCTTGGGCGAGCAGTACTTC.

The chain links TRBV6-1 to TRBJ1-3; D uncertain. Trimming left V 2 bases short and J 0 bases short, with 11 bases between. The CDR3 consists of 16 residues. CDR1 is MNHNS and CDR2 is SASEGT in the germline V gene. Here the CDR3 reads CASSELGRTSGNTIYF. The CDR3 DNA is TGTGCCAGCAGTGAATTGGGCAGGACCTCTGGAAACACCATATATTTT.

The chain recombines TRBV6-6 with TRBJ1-2, with D possibly TRBD1 on 6 matching bases. CDR1 is MNHNY, CDR2 SVGAGI, per germline (reference sequence). Trimming left V 6 bases short and J 8 bases short, with 16 bases between. This CDR3 is built from 13 residues. The CDR3 is CASSLDSLGGYTF. CDR3 nucleotides: TGTGCCAGCAGCTTGGACAGTCTCGGCGGCTACACCTTC.

A single count supports this clone. The V and J genes are TRBV6-5 and TRBJ1-2; 7 positions agree with TRBD1. CDR1 and CDR2 (germline): MNHEY, SVGAGI. After removal of 6 bases from V and 3 bases from J, the junction contained 7 bases not matched to a gene. The CDR3 has 14 amino acids. DNA for the CDR3: TGTGCCAGCAGACCCCCTGACAGGGACTATGGCTACACCTTC. Translation: CASRPPDRDYGYTF.

For this clone: The same CDR3 also results from other DNA sequences found in this sample. The J gene is TRBJ2-1, the V gene TRBV7-9; TRBD2 agrees at 10 bases. The CDR3 length is 15 residues. Per the germline V gene, CDR1 is SEHNR and CDR2 is FQNEAQ (reference sequence). The junction had 4 bases not matched to a gene; V was cut back by 5 bases and J by 3 bases. CDR3 sequence (DNA): TGTGCCAGCAGCCTCCTAGCGGGAGTCTACAATGAGCAGTTCTTC. This sequence encodes CASSLLAGVYNEQFF.

The rearrangement uses TRBV7-3 and TRBJ2-1, with TRBD2 identical over 9 bases. The CDR3 has 17 amino acids. V lost 5 bases, J lost 7 bases, and 15 bases stayed unmatched. From germline, CDR1 is SGHTA and CDR2 FQGTGA. CDR3 DNA sequence: TGTGCCAGCAGCCCCAACGGATTAGCGGGAGTCCTAAATGAGCAGTTCTTC. Protein sequence: CASSPNGLAGVLNEQFF.

The J gene is TRBJ2-7, the V gene TRBV6-1; TRBD1 or TRBD2 may be the D gene (6 bases each). The V end lost 3 bases, the J end lost 3 bases, and 12 bases lay between the germline ends. Looked up from germline, CDR1 is MNHNS and CDR2 is SASEGT. This CDR3 spans 14 amino acids. The DNA of the CDR3 is TGTGCCAGCAGTGATTACGGGGGCCTCTACGAGCAGTACTTC. It codes for CASSDYGGLYEQYF.

The genes are TRBV28 and TRBJ1-2, with a tentative D call TRBD1 (5 bases). Germline values: CDR1 MDHEN, CDR2 SYDVKM. This CDR3 has 13 residues. Trimming took 6 bases from V and 3 from J, leaving 11 bases between them. CDR3 residues: CASRGDVHYGYTF. The CDR3, as DNA: TGTGCCAGCAGGGGGGACGTGCACTATGGCTACACCTTC.